Listed below are T cell receptor beta chains from one sample, sequenced in a study of early T cells in non-severe SARS-CoV-2 infection. TCRdb redid the calling of the 5' RACE reads with MiXCR, one entry per CDR3 protein. The top ten hold about a third of the sample, which has about 30,000 distinct CDR3 sequences, around 7% seen once. Sequencing used whole blood. These receptors were obtained from an adult who was a healthcare worker with PCR-confirmed SARS-CoV-2 infection or an uninfected control (not recorded which). Both conserved end residues are part of each CDR3. Fields, in order: clone size, J gene, D gene, V gene, CDR3 protein, CDR3 DNA. D genes are given only for firm matches. Some rows mark clone size as missing; the rest say once, few, many or name a class of expanded clone.

>many|TRBJ2-2|TRBD1|TRBV12-3/TRBV12-4
CASSPSSDGTGTNTGELFF
TGTGCCAGCAGTCCCTCCTCGGACGGGACAGGGACCAACACCGGGGAGCTGTTTTTT
>many|TRBJ1-5|-|TRBV7-9
CASSESSGDQPQHF
TGTGCCAGCAGCGAGAGTTCGGGCGATCAGCCCCAGCATTTT
>many|TRBJ2-5|-|TRBV7-9
CASSLGGEETQYF
TGTGCCAGCAGCTTAGGCGGGGAAGAGACCCAGTACTTC
>many|TRBJ2-1|TRBD2|TRBV5-1
CASSHPEGRGGRNEQFF
TGCGCCAGCAGCCACCCAGAGGGGCGGGGGGGCCGTAATGAGCAGTTCTTC
>-|TRBJ2-3|TRBD2|TRBV2
CASRPGLAGGQQYF
TGTGCCAGCAGGCCGGGACTAGCGGGGGGCCAACAGTATTTT
>-|TRBJ2-7|-|TRBV7-9
CASSLAGRLTYEQYF
TGTGCCAGCAGCTTGGCAGGACGGCTTACCTACGAGCAGTACTTC
>many|TRBJ2-6|-|TRBV6-2/TRBV6-3
CASSYFSGANVLTF
TGTGCCAGCAGTTACTTCTCTGGGGCCAACGTCCTGACTTTC
>many|TRBJ2-3|-|TRBV20-1
CSARELAGDTQYF
TGCAGTGCTAGAGAGTTAGCCGGAGATACGCAGTATTTT
>-|TRBJ2-3|-|TRBV28
CASSFRAGPDTQYF
TGTGCCAGCAGTTTTCGTGCGGGACCAGATACGCAGTATTTT
>many|TRBJ1-3|-|TRBV3-1
CASSQDRGVSGNTIYF
TGTGCCAGCAGCCAAGATCGAGGGGTCTCTGGAAACACCATATATTTT
>many|TRBJ2-5|TRBD2|TRBV10-3
CAIREGLAGQETQYF
TGTGCCATCAGAGAGGGACTAGCGGGACAAGAGACCCAGTACTTC
>many|TRBJ1-1|-|TRBV7-9
CASSSPTVLEAFF
TGTGCCAGCAGCTCTCCAACGGTCCTTGAAGCTTTCTTT
>many|TRBJ1-6|-|TRBV5-1
CASSQGTTSPLHF
TGCGCCAGCAGCCAGGGGACAACCTCACCCCTCCACTTT
>many|TRBJ2-1|-|TRBV5-5
CASSFYRDRAGNEQFF
TGTGCCAGCAGCTTTTATCGGGACCGGGCGGGGAATGAGCAGTTCTTC
>many|TRBJ1-1|TRBD1|TRBV3-1
CASSRDRSTEAFF
TGTGCCAGCAGCCGGGACAGATCCACTGAAGCTTTCTTT
>many|TRBJ1-6|TRBD1|TRBV12-3/TRBV12-4
CASSLATSRQGNSPLHF
TGTGCCAGCAGTTTAGCCACCTCCAGACAGGGAAATTCACCCCTCCACTTT
>many|TRBJ2-1|-|TRBV24-1
CATSEYGEQFF
TGTGCCACCAGTGAATATGGTGAGCAGTTCTTC
>-|TRBJ1-4|-|TRBV19
CASTGVYLVGEKLFF
TGTGCCAGTACCGGAGTCTATTTGGTCGGGGAAAAACTGTTTTTT
>many|TRBJ2-3|TRBD1|TRBV10-3
CAISGTGMSASDTQYF
TGTGCCATCAGTGGGACAGGGATGAGTGCATCAGATACGCAGTATTTT
>many|TRBJ1-5|-|TRBV28
CASSFVLQPQHF
TGTGCCAGCAGTTTTGTCCTTCAGCCCCAGCATTTT
>many|TRBJ1-6|-|TRBV4-3
CASSQDRKSPLHF
TGCGCCAGCAGCCAAGATCGGAAGTCACCCCTCCACTTT
>many|TRBJ2-2|-|TRBV5-1
CASSSTSDWGTGELFF
TGCGCCAGCAGCTCTACCTCGGACTGGGGGACCGGGGAGCTGTTTTTT
>many|TRBJ2-3|TRBD1|TRBV6-5
CASSRGTGGTDTQYF
TGTGCCAGCAGCCGCGGGACAGGGGGGACAGATACGCAGTATTTT
>many|TRBJ2-5|-|TRBV2
CASSAPRGKKETQYF
TGTGCCAGCAGTGCGCCCCGGGGAAAGAAGGAGACCCAGTACTTC
>many|TRBJ2-2|-|TRBV19
CASSIERAANTGELFF
TGTGCCAGTAGTATAGAGAGGGCGGCTAACACCGGGGAGCTGTTTTTT
>-|TRBJ2-1|TRBD2|TRBV27
CASSFLQGGGAYNEQFF
TGTGCCAGCAGTTTCCTCCAGGGCGGGGGGGCGTACAATGAGCAGTTCTTC
>many|TRBJ2-3|TRBD2|TRBV7-9
CASSLGLAPDTQYF
TGTGCCAGCAGCTTAGGACTAGCGCCAGATACGCAGTATTTT
>-|TRBJ2-1|-|TRBV20-1
CSARRAGAWNEQFF
TGCAGTGCTAGAAGGGCGGGGGCCTGGAATGAGCAGTTCTTC
>many|TRBJ2-7|-|TRBV18
CASSPPLFRGAEQYF
TGTGCCAGCTCACCACCGCTATTCAGGGGGGCCGAGCAGTACTTC
>-|TRBJ1-5|-|TRBV11-2
CASSLQNSGQPQHF
TGTGCCAGCAGCCTACAGAATTCTGGACAGCCCCAGCATTTT
>many|TRBJ1-1|-|TRBV4-3
CASSQFPPGMNTEAFF
TGCGCCAGCAGCCAATTCCCTCCCGGGATGAACACTGAAGCTTTCTTT
>many|TRBJ2-7|TRBD2|TRBV11-2
CASSGAGTSGIEQYF
TGTGCCAGCAGCGGCGCCGGGACTAGCGGGATTGAGCAGTACTTC
>-|TRBJ2-7|TRBD1|TRBV28
CASSHTGTAYEQYF
TGTGCCAGCAGCCATACGGGGACAGCCTACGAGCAGTACTTC
>many|TRBJ2-2|TRBD1|TRBV19
CASSIGDRDTGELFF
TGTGCCAGTAGTATCGGTGACAGGGACACCGGGGAGCTGTTTTTT
>many|TRBJ2-3|-|TRBV7-6
CASSLAHPDMQYF
TGTGCCAGCAGCTTAGCGCATCCAGATATGCAGTATTTT
>many|TRBJ2-3|-|TRBV7-9
CASSLVSDTQYF
TGTGCCAGCAGCTTAGTGTCAGATACGCAGTATTTT